This T cell receptor (beta chain) was found in a study of lymphopenia after photon versus proton radiotherapy. Points from the study as a whole: Under photons, naive T cells and diversity fell while effector/memory populations rose. After lymphocyte nadir, photon-treated repertoires showed oligoclonal expansion, especially CD8+ Temra.

The table came from immunoSEQ multiplex PCR; TCRdb's copy has only in-frame clones and leaves some out. The repertoire consists of 35,000 to 50,000 clones, with roughly four fifths occurring once and the leading ten covering roughly 23%. Turning to this clone: The target antigen is unknown.

The CDR3 length is 11 residues. The V end lost 5 bases, the J end lost 8 bases, and 7 bases lay between the germline ends. Germline V gene lookup returns CDR1 MNHEY and CDR2 SVGAGI. The gene calls are TRBV6-5 and TRBJ2-4; D ambiguous. Sequences were derived from peripheral blood, sampled from a patient treated with proton-based radiotherapy. The receptor was isolated from a woman aged 70-85 years with pancreatic cancer. The CDR3 DNA is TGTGCCAGCAGTGAAGGGTACATTCAGTACTTC. It specifies CASSEGYIQYF.